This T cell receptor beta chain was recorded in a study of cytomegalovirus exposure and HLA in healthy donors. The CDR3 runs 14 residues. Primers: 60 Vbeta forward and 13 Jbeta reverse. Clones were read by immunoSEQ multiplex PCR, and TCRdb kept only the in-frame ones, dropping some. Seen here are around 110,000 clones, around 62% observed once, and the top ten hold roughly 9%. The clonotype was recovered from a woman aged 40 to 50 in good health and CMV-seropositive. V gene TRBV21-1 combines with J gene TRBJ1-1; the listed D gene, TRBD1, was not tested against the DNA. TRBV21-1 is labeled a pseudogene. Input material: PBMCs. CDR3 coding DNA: TGTGCCAGCAGCACTTCGACAGGGTACACTGAAGCTTTCTTT. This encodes CASSTSTGYTEAFF.